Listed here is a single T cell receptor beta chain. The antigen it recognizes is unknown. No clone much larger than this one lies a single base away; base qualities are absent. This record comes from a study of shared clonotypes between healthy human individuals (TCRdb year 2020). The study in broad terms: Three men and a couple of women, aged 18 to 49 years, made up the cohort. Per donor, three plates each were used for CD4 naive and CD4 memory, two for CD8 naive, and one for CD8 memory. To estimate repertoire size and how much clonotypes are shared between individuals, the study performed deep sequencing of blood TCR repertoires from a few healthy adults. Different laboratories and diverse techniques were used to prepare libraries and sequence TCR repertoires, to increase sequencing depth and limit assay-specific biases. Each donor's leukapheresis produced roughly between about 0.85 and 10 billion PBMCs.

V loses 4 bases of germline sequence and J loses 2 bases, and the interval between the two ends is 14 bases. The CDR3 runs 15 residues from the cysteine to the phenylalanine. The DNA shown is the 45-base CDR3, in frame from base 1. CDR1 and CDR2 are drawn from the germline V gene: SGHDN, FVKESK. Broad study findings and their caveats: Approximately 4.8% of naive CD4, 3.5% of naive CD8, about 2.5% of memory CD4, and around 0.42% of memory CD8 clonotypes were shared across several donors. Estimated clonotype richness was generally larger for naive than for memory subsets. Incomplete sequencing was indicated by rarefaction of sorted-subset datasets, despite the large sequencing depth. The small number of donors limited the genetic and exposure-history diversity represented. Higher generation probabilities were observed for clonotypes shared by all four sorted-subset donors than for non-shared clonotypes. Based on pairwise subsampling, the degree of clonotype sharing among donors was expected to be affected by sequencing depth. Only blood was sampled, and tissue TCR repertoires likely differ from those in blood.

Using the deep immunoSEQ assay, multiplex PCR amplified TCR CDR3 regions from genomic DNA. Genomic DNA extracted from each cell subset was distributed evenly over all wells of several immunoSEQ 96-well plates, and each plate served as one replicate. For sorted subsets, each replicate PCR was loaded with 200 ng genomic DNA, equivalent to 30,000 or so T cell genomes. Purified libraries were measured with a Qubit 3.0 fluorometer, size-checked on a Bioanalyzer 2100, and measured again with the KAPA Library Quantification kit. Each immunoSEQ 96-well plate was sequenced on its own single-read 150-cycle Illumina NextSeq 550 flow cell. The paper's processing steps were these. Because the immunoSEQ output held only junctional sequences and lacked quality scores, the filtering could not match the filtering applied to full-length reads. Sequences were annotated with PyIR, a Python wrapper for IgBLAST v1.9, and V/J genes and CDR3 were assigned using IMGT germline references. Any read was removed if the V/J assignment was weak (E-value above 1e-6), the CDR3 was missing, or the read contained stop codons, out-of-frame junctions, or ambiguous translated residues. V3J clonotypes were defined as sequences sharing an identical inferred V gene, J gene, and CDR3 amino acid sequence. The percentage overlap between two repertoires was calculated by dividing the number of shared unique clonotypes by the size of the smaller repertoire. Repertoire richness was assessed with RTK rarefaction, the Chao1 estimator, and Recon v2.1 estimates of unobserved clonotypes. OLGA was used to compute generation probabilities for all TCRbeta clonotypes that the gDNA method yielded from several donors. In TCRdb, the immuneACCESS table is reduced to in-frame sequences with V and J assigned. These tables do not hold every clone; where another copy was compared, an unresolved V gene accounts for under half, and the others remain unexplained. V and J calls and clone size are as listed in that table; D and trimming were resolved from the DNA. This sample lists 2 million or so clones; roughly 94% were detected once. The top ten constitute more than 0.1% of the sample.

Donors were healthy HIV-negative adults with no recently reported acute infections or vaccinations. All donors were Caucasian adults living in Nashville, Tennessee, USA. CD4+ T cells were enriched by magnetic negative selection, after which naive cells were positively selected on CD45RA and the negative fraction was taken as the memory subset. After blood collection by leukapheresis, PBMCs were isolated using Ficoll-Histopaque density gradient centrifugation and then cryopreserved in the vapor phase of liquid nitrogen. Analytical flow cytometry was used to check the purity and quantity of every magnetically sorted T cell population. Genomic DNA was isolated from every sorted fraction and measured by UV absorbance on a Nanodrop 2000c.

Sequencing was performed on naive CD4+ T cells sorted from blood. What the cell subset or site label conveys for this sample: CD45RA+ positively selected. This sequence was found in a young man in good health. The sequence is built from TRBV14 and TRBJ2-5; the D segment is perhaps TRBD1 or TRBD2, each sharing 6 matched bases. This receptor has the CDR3 CASSLYRGRQETQYF. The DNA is TGTGCCAGCAGCCTCTATCGGGGGCGACAAGAGACCCAGTACTTC.